A selection of T cell receptor beta chains follows, all from one sample in a study of blood T cell repertoires in COVID-19. The table came from immunoSEQ multiplex PCR; TCRdb's copy has only in-frame clones and leaves some out. The sample holds roughly 200,000 clones, around 83% seen once. Sequences were obtained from peripheral blood. All receptors derive from a woman between 45 and 65 years old with COVID-19, enrolled during active disease. CDR3s include the opening cysteine and the closing phenylalanine or tryptophan. Fields, in order: D gene, J gene, V gene, clone size, CDR3 DNA, CDR3 protein. A D gene is named only where the DNA matches it firmly. Expanded clones are given a class, and other clones once, few, many or no size at all.

-	TRBJ1-5	TRBV1	-	TGCACCAGCAGCCAAGAAGGGTTGGACAGACATAGCCGGGGCAATCAGCCCCAGCATTTT	CTSSQEGLDRHSRGNQPQHF
TRBD1	TRBJ2-2	TRBV5-1	-	TGCGCCAGCAGCTCCACAGGGGATATCTCGAACACCGGGGAGCTGTTTTTT	CASSSTGDISNTGELFF
TRBD2	TRBJ2-3	TRBV6-6	-	TGTGCCAGCAGTTACAGCGGGGCCTTGTCAGATACGCAGTATTTT	CASSYSGALSDTQYF
-	TRBJ2-2	TRBV7-6	-	TGTGCCAGCAGCTCAGAACAGGGAACCGGGGAGCTGTTTTTT	CASSSEQGTGELFF
TRBD2	TRBJ2-1	TRBV18	-	TGTGCCAGCTCACCACTACGACTAGCGGAGTTCAGTGAGCAGTTCTTC	CASSPLRLAEFSEQFF
-	TRBJ1-2	TRBV6-1	few	TGTGCCAGCAGTGAAGACACAGGGTATGGCTACACCTTC	CASSEDTGYGYTF
TRBD1	TRBJ1-2	TRBV6-4	-	TGTGCCAGCAGTGAGGGCACAGGGGTCTATGGCTACACCTTC	CASSEGTGVYGYTF
-	TRBJ2-3	TRBV28	-	TGTGCCAGCACCGTGAGACAGCAACATACGCAGTATTTT	CASTVRQQHTQYF
TRBD1	TRBJ1-6	TRBV6-5	-	TGTGCCAGCAGTCGACAGGGTGGGAATTCACCCCTCCACTTT	CASSRQGGNSPLHF
-	TRBJ2-1	TRBV27	-	TGTGCCAGCAGTTTGAACCCGCAGGGTGCAAGACTGTTCTTC	CASSLNPQGARLFF
TRBD1	TRBJ1-5	TRBV3-1/TRBV3-2	-	TGTGCCAGCAGCCTTAGACAGGGTCAACAGCCCCAGCATTTT	CASSLRQGQQPQHF
-	TRBJ2-3	TRBV6-5	-	TGTGCCAGCAGATTCACCACTACAGGGACAGATACGCAGTATTTT	CASRFTTTGTDTQYF
-	TRBJ1-1	TRBV30	-	TGTGCCTGGAGTGGGCTGGGGCTCACTGAAGCTTTCTTT	CAWSGLGLTEAFF
TRBD1	TRBJ2-3	TRBV6-1	-	TGTGCCAGCAGTGAATGGGGGACAGGGGGGACAGATACGCAGTATTTT	CASSEWGTGGTDTQYF
TRBD2	TRBJ2-2	TRBV4-1	few	TGCGCCAGCAGCCCGGGACTAGCGGGGGGGCCTAACACCGGGGAGCTGTTTTTT	CASSPGLAGGPNTGELFF
-	TRBJ1-1	TRBV5-4	once	TGTGCCAGCAGCTTGGCGAGAGGTTTGAACACTGAAGCTTTCTTT	CASSLARGLNTEAFF
TRBD1	TRBJ1-1	TRBV5-1	-	TGCGCCAGCAGCTGGAACAGGGGGAGAGACACTGAAGCTTTCTTT	CASSWNRGRDTEAFF
-	TRBJ1-4	TRBV9	-	TGTGCCAGCAGCGTAGCCCCCAGGGCGATTAATGAAAAACTGTTTTTT	CASSVAPRAINEKLFF
-	TRBJ2-1	TRBV9	-	TGTGCCAGCAGCGTAGGGCCAGGGATCAATGAGCAGTTCTTC	CASSVGPGINEQFF
-	TRBJ1-6	TRBV12-3/TRBV12-4	medium-sized	TGTGCCAGCAGTTTAGGACTTTCACCCCTCCACTTT	CASSLGLSPLHF
-	TRBJ1-2	TRBV5-6	-	TGTGCCAGCAGCCCGCAGGAAGGGGCTGTATATGGCTACACCTTC	CASSPQEGAVYGYTF
-	TRBJ1-1	TRBV14	-	TGTGCCAGCAGCCACCCTACAGACAGGTGGAACACTGAAGCTTTCTTT	CASSHPTDRWNTEAFF
TRBD1	TRBJ1-1	TRBV11-3	-	TGTGCCAGCACCCTATTACAGGGGGCAGGGGGGACTGAAGCTTTCTTT	CASTLLQGAGGTEAFF
-	TRBJ2-2	TRBV5-6	-	TGTGCCAGCAGCCCGGTCCAGCGGAACACCGGGGAGCTGTTTTTT	CASSPVQRNTGELFF
-	TRBJ1-6	TRBV27	-	TGTGCCAGCAGTTTTCAGGGGAGCTCCTATAATTCACCCCTCCACTTT	CASSFQGSSYNSPLHF
TRBD1	TRBJ2-7	TRBV7-9	-	TGTGCCAGCAGCACCAGGACAGGGCCCTCCTACGAGCAGTACTTC	CASSTRTGPSYEQYF
TRBD2	TRBJ2-2	TRBV5-1	-	TGCGCCAGCAGCATCCCGCCACCGGGACTAAAAACCGGGGAGCTGTTTTTT	CASSIPPPGLKTGELFF
-	TRBJ2-2	TRBV14	-	TGTGCCAGCAGCCCCCGGGGACTTTCGACGGGCACCGGGGAGCTGTTTTTT	CASSPRGLSTGTGELFF
TRBD1	TRBJ2-7	TRBV5-1	-	TGCGCCAGCAGCCCTACGGACAGGAAGGGCGAGCAGTACTTC	CASSPTDRKGEQYF
TRBD1	TRBJ1-4	TRBV29-1	-	TGCAGCGTTGGGGGCAGGGGGTATAATGAAAAACTGTTTTTT	CSVGGRGYNEKLFF
TRBD1	TRBJ1-1	TRBV14	-	TGTGCCAGCAGCCAATTACAGGGGGGCACTGAAGCTTTCTTT	CASSQLQGGTEAFF